What follows are 13 T cell receptor beta chains derived from one specimen sequenced in a study of blood T cell repertoires in COVID-19. The protocol was immunoSEQ multiplex PCR, while the TCRdb copy is restricted to in-frame clones and leaves out a portion. The profile shows under 250,000 clones, 80% to 90% of them singletons. Sequences were obtained from peripheral blood. These receptors were collected from a woman in her sixties or seventies with acute or convalescent COVID-19.

This chain connects TRBV7-2 to TRBJ2-3, with D perhaps TRBD1 (6 bases). CDR3 length equals 14 residues. V dropped 1 base and J dropped 3 bases, with 8 bases sitting between them. In germline, CDR1 is SGHTA, CDR2 FQGNSA. The CDR3 region is CASSLGTETDTQYF. CDR3 DNA sequence: TGTGCCAGCAGCTTAGGGACAGAAACAGATACGCAGTATTTT. Variable domain in full (rest from reference TRBV7-2 and TRBJ2-3): GAGVSQSPSNKVTEKGKDVELRCDPISGHTALYWYRQSLGQGLEFLIYFQGNSAPDKSGLPSDRFSAERTGGSVSTLTIQRTQQEDSAVYLCASSLGTETDTQYFGPGTRLTVL.

The rearrangement joins TRBV2 to TRBJ1-5; 9 bases are shared with TRBD1. Germline-derived CDR1 and CDR2 are SNHLY and FYNNEI. V was pared by 5 bases and J by 0 bases, with 2 bases of the junction left unmatched. The CDR3 loop spans 15 amino acids. CDR3 amino acids: CASSRQGGSNQPQHF. CDR3 DNA: TGTGCCAGCAGTCGACAGGGGGGTAGCAATCAGCCCCAGCATTTT.

The chain has TRBV5-6 and TRBJ1-6; TRBD1 matches at 8 bases. Germline V gene lookup returns CDR1 SGHDT and CDR2 YYEEEE. The J segment lost 7 bases and the V segment lost 4 bases, leaving 7 bases of the junction unmatched. CDR3 size: 15 residues. CDR3 region: CASSGRYRGNSPLHF. CDR3 nucleotides: TGTGCCAGCAGCGGGAGATACAGGGGGAATTCACCCCTCCACTTT.

The chain combines TRBV5-8 with TRBJ2-1; 9 positions agree with TRBD1. The trim removed 4 bases at V and 5 bases at J, leaving 7 bases unmatched. The CDR3 is 15 amino acids. The germline gives CDR1 SGHTS, CDR2 YDEGEE. The CDR3 protein is CASSQQGAVNNEQFF. CDR3 in DNA: TGTGCCAGCAGCCAACAGGGGGCGGTCAACAATGAGCAGTTCTTC. The complete variable domain, with remaining parts taken from reference TRBV5-8 and TRBJ2-1, reads EAGVTQSPTHLIKTRGQQATLRCSPISGHTSVYWYQQALGLGLQFLLWYDEGEERNRGNFPPRFSGRQFPNYSSELNVNALELEDSALYLCASSQQGAVNNEQFFGPGTRLTVL.

This chain joins TRBV5-1 and TRBJ1-3, with D tentatively TRBD1 (5 bases). The CDR3 has 15 amino acids. CDR1 and CDR2 from the germline V gene are SGHRS and YFSETQ. Trimming removed 4 bases at V and 3 bases at J, with 14 bases between. The CDR3 DNA follows: TGCGCCAGCAGCCCCGTGGGGCTAGATGGAAACACCATATATTTT. Residues: CASSPVGLDGNTIYF.

This clone was seen a few times. This sequence joins TRBV4-1 and TRBJ1-2; no reliable D call. The CDR3 sequence is 17 residues long. The V gene lost 0 bases and the J gene lost 0 bases, with 14 bases spanning the gap. The V gene's germline CDR1 is MGHRA and CDR2 YSYEKL. The CDR3 is CASSQDARRTTNYGYTF. The CDR3 DNA sequence: TGCGCCAGCAGCCAAGATGCTCGTAGGACTACTAACTATGGCTACACCTTC.

V is TRBV4-3 and J is TRBJ1-3; possibly TRBD1 for D (5 bases). The CDR3 covers 15 residues. Germline CDR1 LGHNA, CDR2 YSLEER. Trimming left V 0 bases short and J 3 bases short, with 9 bases between. The CDR3 coding sequence is TGCGCCAGCAGCCAAGAACGGGGGGGTGGAAACACCATATATTTT. Translation: CASSQERGGGNTIYF.

The V call is TRBV7-2, the J call TRBJ1-1; D is uncertain. This CDR3 is built from 15 residues. The germline V gene has CDR1 SGHTA and CDR2 FQGNSA. V shed 4 bases and J shed 3 bases, with 15 bases lying between them. CDR3 loop: CASSSTAIWDTEAFF. For the CDR3, the DNA is TGTGCCAGCAGCTCCACAGCCATATGGGACACTGAAGCTTTCTTT.

V usage is TRBV7-2 and J usage is TRBJ1-5; TRBD1 matches at 8 bases. The CDR3 has 14 residues. Germline CDR1 and CDR2: SGHTA and FQGNSA. The V gene end was trimmed by 3 bases and the J gene end by 4 bases; junction bases not matched to a gene: 2. As DNA, the CDR3 is TGTGCCAGCAGCTTTGACAGGGGAAATCAGCCCCAGCATTTT. This encodes CASSFDRGNQPQHF.

This clone was seen a single time. The chain joins TRBV4-2 to TRBJ2-2; 9 positions agree with TRBD1. Trimming took 0 bases from V and 4 from J; bases not matched to a gene: 9. CDR3 length: 18 residues. CDR1 and CDR2 (germline): LGHNA, YNFKEQ. CDR3 sequence reads: CASSQDGIQGAPTGELFF. The CDR3 DNA reads as TGTGCCAGCAGCCAAGACGGGATACAGGGGGCGCCCACCGGGGAGCTGTTTTTT.

V gene TRBV6-5 combines with J gene TRBJ1-5; 8 bases fit TRBD1. V shed 7 bases and J 6 bases; nucleotides not matched to a gene: 8. Germline V gene lookup returns CDR1 MNHEY and CDR2 SVGAGI. The CDR3 is made up of 14 amino acids. CDR3 sequence: CASTAGGWSQPQHF. CDR3 in DNA: TGTGCCAGCACCGCAGGGGGCTGGAGTCAGCCCCAGCATTTT.

The chain combines TRBV20-1 with TRBJ1-6; the D is unclear. The CDR3 loop spans 16 amino acids. Germline CDR1 is DFQATT and CDR2 is SNEGSKA (reference sequence). V lost 3 bases and J lost 2, with 14 bases in between. CDR3 in amino acids: CSASSGEGTYNSPLHF. CDR3 DNA sequence: TGCAGTGCTAGTTCCGGGGAAGGTACCTATAATTCACCCCTCCACTTT.

The V gene is TRBV3-1 (or the pseudogene TRBV3-2), the J gene TRBJ1-6; D call uncertain. V gave up 7 bases and J gave up 6 bases, with 10 bases separating them. Germline-derived CDR1 and CDR2 are LGHDT and YNNKEL (reference sequence). This CDR3 comprises 13 residues. The CDR3 reads CASTLSPNSPLHF. CDR3 DNA: TGTGCCAGCACCCTGTCCCCTAATTCACCCCTCCACTTT.